These 20 T cell receptor beta chains share one sample of origin, sequenced in a study of cytomegalovirus exposure and HLA in healthy donors. The PCR contained 60 Vbeta and 13 Jbeta primers. Sequencing used immunoSEQ multiplex PCR; TCRdb keeps in-frame clones, though not all of them. The sample carries over 150,000 clones, around 88% recorded once. What was sequenced was PBMCs. The receptor set was obtained from a young woman in good health and CMV-seronegative.

This clone was observed a single time. The V call is TRBV6-1, the J call TRBJ1-2; no clear D gene. Between the trimmed V and J ends, which lost 2 bases and 0 bases, there was a span of 10 bases. Germline CDR1 and CDR2: MNHNS and SASEGT. This CDR3 contains 15 residues. DNA for the CDR3: TGTGCCAGCAGTGAAAGTCTGTCAGCTAACTATGGCTACACCTTC. This codes for CASSESLSANYGYTF.

J is TRBJ1-1 and V is TRBV27; tentative D call: TRBD1 (6 bases). The V gene lost 3 bases and the J gene lost 0 bases, with 11 bases spanning the gap. CDR1 is MNHEY, CDR2 SMNVEV, per germline (reference sequence). CDR3 size: 15 residues. In nucleotides, the CDR3 is TGTGCCAGCAGTTTCCGGACAGCAATGAACACTGAAGCTTTCTTT. As protein: CASSFRTAMNTEAFF.

V usage is TRBV16 and J usage is TRBJ2-7, with 12 bases aligning to TRBD1. Trimming took 2 bases from V and 4 from J; bases not matched to a gene: 6. The V gene's germline CDR1 is KGHSY and CDR2 FQNENV. The CDR3 contains 16 residues. The CDR3: CASSQLQGQGAYEQYF. The CDR3, as DNA: TGTGCCAGCAGCCAACTCCAGGGACAGGGGGCATACGAGCAGTACTTC. Full variable domain (remainder filled in from reference TRBV16 and TRBJ2-7): GEEVAQTPKHLVRGEGQKAKLYCAPIKGHSYVFWYQQVLKNEFKFLISFQNENVFDETGMPKERFSAKCLPNSPCSLEIQATKLEDSAVYFCASSQLQGQGAYEQYFGPGTRLTVT.

The CDR3 DNA sequence: TGCGCCAGCAGCCAAGAGCGGGGGCAAGAGACCCAGTACTTC. It encodes CASSQERGQETQYF. The rearrangement uses TRBV4-1 and TRBJ2-5; 7 bases are shared with TRBD2. The CDR3 covers 14 residues. Per the germline V gene, CDR1 is MGHRA and CDR2 is YSYEKL. After removal of 0 bases from V and 2 bases from J, the junction contained 0 bases not matched to a gene.

The J gene is TRBJ1-2, the V gene TRBV19; 12 bases match TRBD1. There are 12 residues in the CDR3. Germline V lookup: CDR1 LNHDA, CDR2 SQIVND (reference sequence). The V segment lost 9 bases and the J segment 8 bases; nucleotides outside the gene matches: 4. CDR3 sequence (DNA): TGTGCCAGCCGGGACAGGGGGCGAGGCTACACCTTC. This translates into CASRDRGRGYTF.

J is TRBJ2-7 and V is TRBV20-1; D is unresolved. CDR3 length: 10 residues. The germline V and J ends were trimmed by 7 bases and 3 bases, with 7 bases remaining between them. Germline V gene lookup returns CDR1 DFQATT and CDR2 SNEGSKA (reference sequence). The CDR3 protein is CSVLNYEQYF. The CDR3 DNA reads TGCAGTGTTCTTAACTACGAGCAGTACTTC.

The chain carries TRBV30 and TRBJ2-2; 8 bases agree with TRBD2. J gave up 4 bases and V 4 bases, and 5 bases lay outside the gene matches. CDR1 and CDR2 from the germline V gene are GTSNPN and SVGIG (reference sequence). The CDR3 spans 14 residues. The CDR3 loop reads CAWKTSVGTGELFF. DNA for the CDR3: TGTGCCTGGAAGACTAGCGTGGGCACCGGGGAGCTGTTTTTT.

The J gene is TRBJ2-1, the V gene TRBV2; 9 nucleotides agree with TRBD2. The CDR3 runs to 15 residues. Germline values: CDR1 SNHLY, CDR2 FYNNEI. The junction had 8 bases not matched to a gene; V was cut back by 4 bases and J by 7 bases. The CDR3 loop is CASSADSGGGNEQFF. In DNA form, the CDR3 reads TGTGCCAGCAGTGCGGATAGCGGGGGAGGGAATGAGCAGTTCTTC.

Written as DNA, the CDR3 is TGTGCCAGCAGTTTTGGCCTGGGGGGAGCTTTCTTT. It translates to CASSFGLGGAFF. The chain employs TRBV28 and TRBJ1-1, with D perhaps matching TRBD1 (5 bases). The germline gives CDR1 MDHEN, CDR2 SYDVKM. Trimming took 3 bases from V and 10 from J, leaving 12 bases between them. CDR3 length equals 12 residues.

The rearrangement uses TRBV6-1 and TRBJ1-4, with D maybe TRBD1 (6 bases). V lost 0 bases and J 5 bases, leaving 22 bases between the germline ends. The CDR3 is 19 amino acids. The germline V gene encodes CDR1 MNHNS and CDR2 SASEGT. The CDR3 nucleotides are TGTGCCAGCAGTGAAGCAATTATCGGGGGGGCGCGGGCAAATGAAAAACTGTTTTTT. Protein product: CASSEAIIGGARANEKLFF.

This clone was seen only once. The chain is built from TRBV5-4 and TRBJ1-2; weak D call: TRBD1 (6 bases). Germline V gives CDR1 SGHNT, CDR2 YYREEE (reference sequence). The CDR3 is 14 residues long. V was pared by 1 base and J by 7 bases, with 14 bases between. The CDR3 DNA sequence: TGTGCCAGCAGCTTGCGGGGGGGCACGGGTGGCTACACCTTC. As protein: CASSLRGGTGGYTF.

The chain couples TRBV4-1 to TRBJ2-7; no definite D call. The CDR3 length is 16 residues. Per germline, CDR1 MGHRA and CDR2 YSYEKL. V lost 0 bases and J lost 2, with 14 bases in between. DNA for the CDR3: TGCGCCAGCAGCCAAGATTCCCGGAGTAGGACCTACGAGCAGTACTTC. This gives the protein CASSQDSRSRTYEQYF.

As regards this clone: One end of the junction is discordant with germline, which a read error may explain. The CDR3 nucleotides are TGTGCCAGTAGTCTAGACAGGGGCCCCTACAATGAGCAGTTCTTC. The encoded protein is CASSLDRGPYNEQFF. The chain combines TRBV19 with TRBJ2-1; 8 bases are a match to TRBD1. Germline values: CDR1 LNHDA, CDR2 SQIVND (reference sequence). The CDR3 covers 15 residues.

The chain combines TRBV5-1 with TRBJ1-4; D gene ambiguous. CDR1 is SGHRS and CDR2 is YFSETQ in the germline V gene. V was cut by 4 bases and J by 8 bases, with 21 bases left in between. This CDR3 has 16 residues. CDR3 DNA: TGCGCCAGCAGCGATGGGGTGGGGAGCCTTAGGGAAAAACTGTTTTTT. It yields the protein CASSDGVGSLREKLFF.

The V gene is TRBV5-8, the J gene TRBJ1-1, with 7 bases identical to TRBD1. This CDR3 is built from 17 residues. Germline CDR1 SGHTS, CDR2 YDEGEE. V trimming: 4 bases; J trimming: 1 base; junction bases outside the gene matches: 13. CDR3 in DNA: TGTGCCAGCAGCCCCCTAATGACGGGACAGCCGAACACTGAAGCTTTCTTT. It encodes CASSPLMTGQPNTEAFF.

The chain combines TRBV18 with TRBJ1-4; 7 bases map to TRBD1. Germline CDR1 KGHSH, CDR2 LQKENI. The CDR3 runs 16 residues. V shed 7 bases, J shed 3 bases, and the junction held 11 bases outside the gene matches. This CDR3 reads CASWIGGGGPNEKLFF. CDR3 sequence (DNA): TGTGCCAGCTGGATAGGCGGAGGGGGCCCTAATGAAAAACTGTTTTTT.

This chain links TRBV18 with TRBJ2-5; 8 bases are shared with TRBD2. V was pared by 2 bases and J by 4 bases, with 3 bases of the junction left unmatched. The CDR3 extends over 14 amino acids. Germline V gives CDR1 KGHSH, CDR2 LQKENI. CDR3 amino acids: CASSPAAGGETQYF. CDR3 nucleotides: TGTGCCAGCTCACCAGCTGCGGGGGGAGAGACCCAGTACTTC. The variable domain in full, with the rest retrieved from reference TRBV18 and TRBJ2-5, is NAGVMQNPRHLVRRRGQEARLRCSPMKGHSHVYWYRQLPEEGLKFMVYLQKENIIDESGMPKERFSAEFPKEGPSILRIQQVVRGDSAAYFCASSPAAGGETQYFGPGTRLLVL.

The chain is built from TRBV5-1 and TRBJ2-5; a possible D gene is TRBD1 (5 bases). The ends were cut back, 0 bases at V and 0 bases at J, with 6 bases in the middle. Germline V gene sequence: CDR1 SGHRS, CDR2 YFSETQ. CDR3 length equals 14 residues. CDR3: CASSLGQNQETQYF. The CDR3 nucleotides read TGCGCCAGCAGCTTGGGACAGAACCAAGAGACCCAGTACTTC.

The CDR3 DNA sequence: TGTGCCAGCAGTGATGGAGGAAATGGCCTGAACACCGGGGAGCTGTTTTTT. Encoded protein: CASSDGGNGLNTGELFF. The chain uses TRBV6-1 and TRBJ2-2; D may be TRBD2 (5 bases). Trimming took 3 bases from V and 1 from J, leaving 15 bases between them. The CDR3 is made up of 17 amino acids. Germline V gene lookup returns CDR1 MNHNS and CDR2 SASEGT.

The J gene is TRBJ2-1, the V gene TRBV6-5, with a possible D match to TRBD2 (7 bases). V dropped 1 base and J dropped 9 bases, with 13 bases sitting between them. The germline CDR1 and CDR2 sequences are MNHEY and SVGAGI. This CDR3 is built from 14 residues. In DNA form, the CDR3 reads TGTGCCAGCAGTTACTTCGGGGGGCTGGGTGAGCAGTTCTTC. Protein product: CASSYFGGLGEQFF.